The rows below give T cell receptor beta chains drawn from one sample of a study of blood T cell repertoires in COVID-19. Clones were read by immunoSEQ multiplex PCR, and TCRdb kept only the in-frame ones, dropping some. The profile shows approximately 92,000 clones, roughly 75% of them singletons. Sequenced: peripheral blood. These TCRs come from a man aged 50-59 years who had recovered from COVID-19. Each CDR3 is given with its conserved first and last residue. Each record gives: CDR3 length, clone size, J gene, D gene, V gene, CDR3 DNA, CDR3 protein. The D gene is left open where the match is weak. The size entry is marked missing in some rows and otherwise reads once, few, many or a size class.

cdr3_length: 15
clone_size: .
j_call: TRBJ2-7
d_call: .
v_call: TRBV11-3
cdr3_nt: TGTGCCAGCAGCCCCCGCGACTATACCGCCTACGAGCAGTACTTC
cdr3_aa: CASSPRDYTAYEQYF

cdr3_length: 15
clone_size: few
j_call: TRBJ2-2
d_call: TRBD1
v_call: TRBV5-8
cdr3_nt: TGTGCCAGCAGAAGTACAGGGGGCATCACCGGGGAGCTGTTTTTT
cdr3_aa: CASRSTGGITGELFF

cdr3_length: 14
clone_size: .
j_call: TRBJ1-1
d_call: TRBD1
v_call: TRBV5-1
cdr3_nt: TGCGCCAGCAGCCTAACCGGGACAGGCGCTGAAGCTTTCTTT
cdr3_aa: CASSLTGTGAEAFF

cdr3_length: 11
clone_size: .
j_call: TRBJ2-7
d_call: TRBD1
v_call: TRBV20-1
cdr3_nt: TGCAGTGTCGACAGGGGAACCGAGCAGTACTTC
cdr3_aa: CSVDRGTEQYF

cdr3_length: 15
clone_size: .
j_call: TRBJ2-7
d_call: TRBD2
v_call: TRBV7-3
cdr3_nt: TGTGCCAGCAGCTTAATTGGGACTAGCGCGTACGAGCAGTACTTC
cdr3_aa: CASSLIGTSAYEQYF

cdr3_length: 13
clone_size: .
j_call: TRBJ1-2
d_call: TRBD1
v_call: TRBV6-6
cdr3_nt: TGTGCCAGCAGTGACAGGGGAGGCTATGGCTACACCTTC
cdr3_aa: CASSDRGGYGYTF

cdr3_length: 14
clone_size: .
j_call: TRBJ1-2
d_call: .
v_call: TRBV2
cdr3_nt: TGTGCCAGCAGTGAAGCGCTTCAGGGTCCTGGCTACACCTTC
cdr3_aa: CASSEALQGPGYTF

cdr3_length: 15
clone_size: .
j_call: TRBJ1-2
d_call: .
v_call: TRBV5-1
cdr3_nt: TGCGCCAGCAGCAAGAGGGAAGGAGATAACTATGGCTACACCTTC
cdr3_aa: CASSKREGDNYGYTF

cdr3_length: 16
clone_size: few
j_call: TRBJ2-1
d_call: TRBD1
v_call: TRBV11-3
cdr3_nt: TGTGCCAGCAGCTCAGGGACAGGGGAACCCGACAATGAGCAGTTCTTC
cdr3_aa: CASSSGTGEPDNEQFF

cdr3_length: 13
clone_size: .
j_call: TRBJ2-7
d_call: .
v_call: TRBV21-1
cdr3_nt: TGTGCCAGAGACAGGGGACGTCTCTACGAGCAGTACTTC
cdr3_aa: CARDRGRLYEQYF

cdr3_length: 11
clone_size: once
j_call: TRBJ2-2
d_call: .
v_call: TRBV25-1
cdr3_nt: TGTGCCAGCGGGAGGACCGGGGAGCTGTTTTTT
cdr3_aa: CASGRTGELFF

cdr3_length: 14
clone_size: .
j_call: TRBJ1-2
d_call: .
v_call: TRBV19
cdr3_nt: TGTGCCAGTAGTATAGAGGGGCCGTCCTATGGCTACACCTTC
cdr3_aa: CASSIEGPSYGYTF

cdr3_length: 13
clone_size: once
j_call: TRBJ2-5
d_call: TRBD1
v_call: TRBV5-1
cdr3_nt: TGCGCCAGCGGATGGGACAGCCTGGAGACCCAGTACTTC
cdr3_aa: CASGWDSLETQYF

cdr3_length: 14
clone_size: .
j_call: TRBJ2-7
d_call: TRBD1
v_call: TRBV27
cdr3_nt: TGTGCCAGCAGATGGACAGGGTTCGCCTACGAGCAGTACTTC
cdr3_aa: CASRWTGFAYEQYF

cdr3_length: 16
clone_size: .
j_call: TRBJ1-6
d_call: .
v_call: TRBV27
cdr3_nt: TGTGCCAGCAGCCAGACCCCGGCAGGGGACAATTCACCCCTCCACTTT
cdr3_aa: CASSQTPAGDNSPLHF

cdr3_length: 15
clone_size: .
j_call: TRBJ2-7
d_call: .
v_call: TRBV14
cdr3_nt: TGTGCCAGCAGCCAGGGTCTACCTAGCTCCTACGAGCAGTACTTC
cdr3_aa: CASSQGLPSSYEQYF

cdr3_length: 14
clone_size: .
j_call: TRBJ2-3
d_call: .
v_call: TRBV7-8
cdr3_nt: TGTGCCAGCAGCTTTCGGCAGGGCGCAGATACGCAGTATTTT
cdr3_aa: CASSFRQGADTQYF

cdr3_length: 15
clone_size: .
j_call: TRBJ1-6
d_call: TRBD1
v_call: TRBV25-1
cdr3_nt: TGTGCCAGCGATTCGCAGGGACAGGGGAATTCACCCCTCCACTTT
cdr3_aa: CASDSQGQGNSPLHF

cdr3_length: 13
clone_size: .
j_call: TRBJ1-5
d_call: .
v_call: TRBV6-5
cdr3_nt: TGTGCCACCCGCGGGGAGAACAATCAGCCCCAGCATTTT
cdr3_aa: CATRGENNQPQHF

cdr3_length: 16
clone_size: .
j_call: TRBJ1-1
d_call: TRBD1
v_call: TRBV4-2
cdr3_nt: TGTGCCAGCAGCCAAGACCAGGGGGCGCCGATGACTGAAGCTTTCTTT
cdr3_aa: CASSQDQGAPMTEAFF